This passage covers 30 T cell receptor beta chains from one sample sequenced in a study of blood T cell repertoires in COVID-19. TCRdb keeps only in-frame clones here, not all; method: immunoSEQ multiplex PCR. There are 400,000 to 450,000 clones in the sample; about 90% occur only once, and 0.8% to 0.9% lies in the top ten. Input material: peripheral blood. These receptors were collected from a man younger than 30 with COVID-19, enrolled during active disease.

The rearrangement links TRBV5-1 to TRBJ2-5, with TRBD2 identical over 11 bases. The germline V gene has CDR1 SGHRS and CDR2 YFSETQ. The CDR3 is 14 amino acids. Losses at the gene ends were 4 bases for V and 3 bases for J; bases not matched to a gene: 2. The CDR3, as DNA: TGCGCCAGCAGCACGACTAGCGGGAAAGAGACCCAGTACTTC. It specifies CASSTTSGKETQYF. The full variable domain, completed using reference TRBV5-1 and TRBJ2-5, is KAGVTQTPRYLIKTRGQQVTLSCSPISGHRSVSWYQQTPGQGLQFLFEYFSETQRNKGNFPGRFSGRQFSNSRSEMNVSTLELGDSALYLCASSTTSGKETQYFGPGTRLLVL.

This clone was counted once. This sequence joins TRBV5-1 and TRBJ1-1; weak D call: TRBD1 (5 bases). The length of the CDR3 is 12 residues. V lost 6 bases and J lost 7, with 13 bases in between. Germline V gene data show CDR1 as SGHRS and CDR2 as YFSETQ. For the CDR3, the DNA is TGCGCCAGCACCGGGGGAGGAGGTGAAGCTTTCTTT. This translates into CASTGGGGEAFF.

This clone was detected once. The chain combines TRBV30 with TRBJ1-3; no definite D call. The CDR3 is 12 amino acids. The germline V gene has CDR1 GTSNPN and CDR2 SVGIG (reference sequence). The V end lost 2 bases, the J end lost 7 bases, and 9 bases lay between the germline ends. The CDR3 loop is CAWSIEGNTIYF. CDR3 DNA: TGTGCCTGGAGTATCGAGGGTAACACCATATATTTT.

Turning to this clone: A single base separates this from a much larger clone, so it may be a read error. Other nucleotide sequences in the sample specify the same CDR3. The chain uses TRBV7-9 and TRBJ2-7; weak D call: TRBD1 (5 bases). This CDR3 region has 12 residues. V lost 5 bases and J lost 2, with 7 bases in between. Germline CDR1 reads SEHNR; CDR2 reads FQNEAQ (reference sequence). The CDR3 spells CASSPGPYEQYF. The CDR3 coding sequence is TGTGCCAGCAGCCCAGGGCCCTACGAGCAGTACTTC.

The genes are TRBV29-1 and TRBJ2-6; 9 bases line up with TRBD2. V was clipped by 2 bases and J by 2 bases; unmatched bases: 4. The CDR3 spans 16 residues. Germline V gene lookup returns CDR1 SQVTM and CDR2 ANQGSEA. The CDR3 DNA follows: TGCAGCGTTGAAATATTAGCGGGAGCTGGGGCCAACGTCCTGACTTTC. Translation: CSVEILAGAGANVLTF.

The chain couples TRBV5-1 to TRBJ2-7, with 8 nucleotides matching TRBD2. The CDR3 length is 18 residues. Losses at the gene ends were 1 base for V and 0 bases for J; bases not matched to a gene: 12. Germline-derived CDR1 and CDR2 are SGHRS and YFSETQ. CDR3 residues: CASSLRGGTTSVSYEQYF. The CDR3 DNA follows: TGCGCCAGCAGCTTGAGAGGAGGTACGACTAGCGTCTCCTACGAGCAGTACTTC.

This chain joins TRBV7-9 and TRBJ1-1, with TRBD1 matching over 7 bases. Trimming at V came to 1 base and at J to 7 bases, leaving 3 bases not matched to a gene. Per germline, CDR1 SEHNR and CDR2 FQNEAQ (reference sequence). The CDR3 has 13 residues. CDR3 loop: CASSLETGIEAFF. CDR3 nucleotide sequence: TGTGCCAGCAGCTTAGAGACAGGGATTGAAGCTTTCTTT.

The chain joins TRBV10-3 to TRBJ2-1; 8 bases agree with TRBD2. This CDR3 is 14 amino acids long. Germline trimming cut 4 bases from V and 6 bases from J; bases unmatched to any gene: 5. Germline V gene sequence: CDR1 ENHRY, CDR2 SYGVKD. CDR3 bases: TGTGCCATCAGTGTGTCGGGAGGGGGCAATGAGCAGTTCTTC. Its protein product is CAISVSGGGNEQFF.

This chain connects TRBV29-1 to TRBJ2-5; D may be TRBD2 (6 bases). The germline V gene has CDR1 SQVTM and CDR2 ANQGSEA. The ends were cut back, 2 bases at V and 5 bases at J, with 12 bases in the middle. There are 13 residues in the CDR3. Written as DNA, the CDR3 is TGCAGCGTTGAAACTGGCGGAGGGGAGACCCAGTACTTC. Translated, it gives CSVETGGGETQYF.

The chain uses TRBV2 and TRBJ1-5; 9 bases are a match to TRBD1. The CDR3 runs to 13 residues. Trimming cost V 9 bases and J 6 bases; bases outside gene matches: 6. Germline loops: CDR1 SNHLY, CDR2 FYNNEI. The CDR3 DNA reads as TGTGCCAGTGCGGACAGGGGCCCTCAGCCCCAGCATTTT. This gives the protein CASADRGPQPQHF.

The rearrangement uses TRBV6-1 and TRBJ1-6; D ambiguous. Per germline, CDR1 MNHNS and CDR2 SASEGT. V was cut by 2 bases and J by 11 bases, with 10 bases left in between. The CDR3 runs to 13 residues. DNA for the CDR3: TGTGCCAGCAGTGAACCCCGGGTCCCACCCCTCCACTTT. This translates into CASSEPRVPPLHF.

Regarding this clone: The sample holds other DNA sequences that translate to the same CDR3. The V gene is TRBV2, the J gene TRBJ1-5, with a tentative D call TRBD1 (6 bases). The CDR3 length is 13 residues. The V gene's germline CDR1 is SNHLY and CDR2 FYNNEI. V shed 4 bases and J shed 7 bases, with 11 bases lying between them. The chain's CDR3 is CASSVGTPQPQHF. The CDR3 region has the DNA TGTGCCAGCAGTGTGGGGACACCCCAGCCCCAGCATTTT.

CDR3 coding DNA: TGTGCCAGCAGCTCCGCCTACCGCCTGGGGGCCAACGTCCTGACTTTC. It codes for CASSSAYRLGANVLTF. This chain uses TRBV12-1 with TRBJ2-6; TRBD2 reflects the table's D call only, with no check against the DNA. TRBV12-1 is a known pseudogene. The length of the CDR3 is 16 residues.

The chain links TRBV5-1 to TRBJ1-5; 7 nucleotides align to TRBD1. Germline lookup yields CDR1 SGHRS and CDR2 YFSETQ. The trim removed 1 base at V and 3 bases at J, leaving 13 bases unmatched. The CDR3 covers 18 residues. The CDR3 reads CASSLLTGQHTINQPQHF. DNA for the CDR3: TGCGCCAGCAGCTTGCTGACGGGACAGCACACAATCAATCAGCCCCAGCATTTT.

This chain uses TRBV27 with TRBJ2-1; D is perhaps TRBD1 (5 bases). The CDR3 is 15 amino acids. Germline CDR1 reads MNHEY; CDR2 reads SMNVEV (reference sequence). V was shortened by 4 bases and J by 0 bases, with 10 bases between the two germline ends. The CDR3 region has the DNA TGTGCCAGCAGTTCCCGACAGAGCTCCTACAATGAGCAGTTCTTC. Encoded protein: CASSSRQSSYNEQFF.

This clone was picked up a small number of times. The V call is TRBV3-1 (or the pseudogene TRBV3-2), the J call TRBJ1-2, with TRBD1 as a possible D gene (5 bases). Per the germline V gene, CDR1 is LGHDT and CDR2 is YNNKEL (reference sequence). V was trimmed by 5 bases and J by 4 bases, leaving 11 bases between them. This CDR3 comprises 13 residues. The CDR3 protein is CASSFGAGYGYTF. The CDR3 coding sequence is TGTGCCAGCAGCTTTGGGGCCGGCTATGGCTACACCTTC.

The table lists this clone with a few counts. The CDR3 region is CASSQVLTGTDTQYF. The CDR3 nucleotides are TGCGCCAGCAGCCAAGTTTTAACAGGCACAGATACGCAGTATTTT. This rearrangement joins TRBV4-1 to TRBJ2-3; D is undetermined. This CDR3 spans 15 amino acids. Germline CDR1 MGHRA, CDR2 YSYEKL. Trimming cost V 1 base and J 1 base, with 9 bases left between them.

The chain links TRBV6-5 to TRBJ2-7; tentative D call: TRBD1 (5 bases). V was shortened by 5 bases and J by 5 bases, with 10 bases between the two germline ends. CDR1 is MNHEY, CDR2 SVGAGI, per germline. The CDR3 length is 12 residues. The CDR3 DNA follows: TGTGCCAGCAGTAACGGACACCACGAGCAGTACTTC. Amino acids: CASSNGHHEQYF.

V and J are TRBV5-1 and TRBJ2-1; 7 bases are shared with TRBD1. The CDR3 runs to 15 residues. Germline values: CDR1 SGHRS, CDR2 YFSETQ. Trimming took 2 bases from V and 2 from J; bases not matched to a gene: 4. The CDR3 loop is CASSFDRVPYNEQFF. CDR3 in DNA: TGCGCCAGCAGCTTCGACAGGGTCCCCTACAATGAGCAGTTCTTC.

The genes are TRBV3-1 (or the pseudogene TRBV3-2) and TRBJ1-2; 8 bases line up with TRBD1. V trimming: 2 bases; J trimming: 9 bases; junction bases outside the gene matches: 5. Germline assignment: CDR1 LGHDT and CDR2 YNNKEL (reference sequence). The CDR3 length is 13 residues. The CDR3 protein is CASSQQGAPSYTF. CDR3 coding DNA: TGTGCCAGCAGCCAACAGGGGGCGCCGAGCTACACCTTC.

The rearrangement links TRBV7-9 to TRBJ2-5, with 10 nucleotides matching TRBD1. The CDR3 runs 14 residues. CDR1 and CDR2 from the germline V gene are SEHNR and FQNEAQ (reference sequence). Trimming cost V 6 bases and J 1 base; bases outside gene matches: 2. Here the CDR3 DNA reads TGTGCCAGCAGGCGGACAGGGGGCCAAGAGACCCAGTACTTC. Its protein product is CASRRTGGQETQYF. Complete variable domain (other parts from reference TRBV7-9 and TRBJ2-5): DTGVSQNPRHKITKRGQNVTFRCDPISEHNRLYWYRQTLGQGPEFLTYFQNEAQLEKSRLLSDRFSAERPKGSFSTLEIQRTEQGDSAMYLCASRRTGGQETQYFGPGTRLLVL.

This clone was found many times. The CDR3 coding sequence is TGTGCCAGCAGCTTAGAGATGGGACTGAATAATGAAAAACTGTTTTTT. It translates to CASSLEMGLNNEKLFF. This rearrangement joins TRBV5-8 to TRBJ1-4, with a possible D match to TRBD1 (5 bases). V lost 2 bases and J lost 4, with 15 bases in between. The CDR3 length is 16 residues. Germline-derived CDR1 and CDR2 are SGHTS and YDEGEE. The full variable domain, with the rest looked up from reference TRBV5-8 and TRBJ1-4, is EAGVTQSPTHLIKTRGQQATLRCSPISGHTSVYWYQQALGLGLQFLLWYDEGEERNRGNFPPRFSGRQFPNYSSELNVNALELEDSALYLCASSLEMGLNNEKLFFGSGTQLSVL.

The sample holds many counts of this clone. Sequence at one end of the junction differs from germline and may be a read error. The J gene is TRBJ2-1, the V gene TRBV14; the D gene is possibly TRBD2 (6 bases). This CDR3 spans 12 amino acids. The germline CDR1 and CDR2 sequences are SGHDN and FVKESK. This CDR3 reads CASSPISGLEVF. CDR3 DNA sequence: TGTGCCAGCAGCCCTATTAGCGGTCTCGAGGTCTTC.

The rearrangement links TRBV9 to TRBJ1-1; the match to TRBD1 covers 9 bases. The CDR3 has 14 amino acids. Germline values: CDR1 SGDLS, CDR2 YYNGEE. With V trimmed by 3 bases and J by 5 bases, 5 bases remained unmatched. The CDR3 loop is CASSGGQGGTEAFF. Written as DNA, the CDR3 is TGTGCCAGCAGCGGGGGACAGGGAGGAACTGAAGCTTTCTTT.

V and J are TRBV19 and TRBJ1-1; the D is unclear. CDR1 is LNHDA and CDR2 is SQIVND in the germline V gene (reference sequence). The CDR3 runs 14 residues. Trimming shortened V by 3 bases and J by 2 bases, and 10 bases separated the two germline ends. CDR3 nucleotides: TGTGCCAGTAGTATTATGGGAGTCAACACTGAAGCTTTCTTT. It specifies CASSIMGVNTEAFF.

The gene calls are TRBV6-5 and TRBJ1-2; perhaps TRBD1 as D (6 bases). Trimming took off 9 bases at V and 3 bases at J, with 11 bases between the two ends. The germline CDR1 and CDR2 sequences are MNHEY and SVGAGI. This CDR3 comprises 12 residues. The chain's CDR3 is CASQGLHYGYTF. The CDR3 DNA sequence: TGTGCCAGTCAGGGGCTTCACTATGGCTACACCTTC.

The chain uses TRBV3-1 (or the pseudogene TRBV3-2) and TRBJ1-2, with D maybe TRBD1 (5 bases). Germline CDR1 LGHDT, CDR2 YNNKEL (reference sequence). The CDR3 covers 15 residues. Trimming took 0 bases from V and 1 from J, leaving 9 bases between them. CDR3 DNA sequence: TGTGCCAGCAGCCAAGATCCCCAGGGTAACTATGGCTACACCTTC. This encodes CASSQDPQGNYGYTF.

The chain uses TRBV5-8 and TRBJ2-5; the D gene is possibly TRBD1 (5 bases). The CDR3 sequence is 14 residues long. V lost 1 base, J lost 4 bases, and 11 bases lay in between. CDR1 is SGHTS, CDR2 YDEGEE, per germline. CDR3 coding DNA: TGTGCCAGCAGCTTGAGGGGTGAGGCAGAGACCCAGTACTTC. Protein sequence: CASSLRGEAETQYF.

V is TRBV29-1 and J is TRBJ1-1; D may be TRBD1 (5 bases). The CDR3 totals 12 residues. V lost 6 bases, J lost 11 bases, and 19 bases lay in between. Germline V gene data show CDR1 as SQVTM and CDR2 as ANQGSEA. For the CDR3, the DNA is TGCAGCGTAATCCGGATCTGGGGCCAGGCTTTCTTT. Translation: CSVIRIWGQAFF.

V and J are TRBV6-1 and TRBJ2-3; weak D call: TRBD2 (6 bases). The CDR3 totals 14 residues. V was pared by 3 bases and J by 4 bases, with 11 bases between. Germline CDR1 reads MNHNS; CDR2 reads SASEGT. Here the CDR3 DNA reads TGTGCCAGCAGTGAGCGGTGGGGGGCAGATACGCAGTATTTT. Encoded protein: CASSERWGADTQYF.